The T cell receptor (beta chain) under discussion was sequenced for a study of blood T cell repertoires in COVID-19. At the level of the study: Spain, Italy and the United States supplied samples that represented acute and convalescent COVID-19. T cells, B-cell-depleted T cells, or PBMCs provided the cDNA or gDNA that served as material.

CDR3 length: 15 amino acids. V dropped 7 bases and J dropped 7; count of bases not matched to a gene: 7. Germline CDR1 is SNHLY and CDR2 is FYNNEI. Sequencing was performed with immunoSEQ multiplex PCR; in TCRdb, only in-frame clones are kept and a portion is missing. The sample lists about 150,000 clones, roughly nine tenths occurring once. The TCR sequence derives from a man between 45 and 60 years old with acute or convalescent COVID-19. The sequenced sample was peripheral blood. V gene TRBV2 combines with J gene TRBJ2-2; TRBD2 aligns across 12 bases. CDR3 DNA sequence: TGTGCCAGCACTCCCGGACTAGCGGGGTTCGGGGAGCTGTTTTTT. It codes for CASTPGLAGFGELFF.